Here is one TCR beta chain with its context. Its cognate antigen is unknown. This specimen comes from a study of shared clonotypes between healthy human individuals. Study outcomes and limitations: Researchers found naive subsets generally carried larger estimated richness than memory subsets. Read depth was anticipated to influence clonotype sharing among donors.

Libraries were prepared by immunoSEQ multiplex PCR; TCRdb keeps only in-frame clonotypes and omits some of them. The sample has 660,000 or so clones; about 95% are singletons. Positive CCR7 selection of CD45RO-negative cells yielded the naive CD8 cells, and terminally differentiated effector memory CD45RA+ cells were excluded. Germline CDR1 reads MRHNA; CDR2 reads SNTAGT. J was trimmed by 2 bases and V by 4 bases; bases with no gene match: 3. This CDR3 is 16 amino acids long. The sequenced sample was naive CD8+ T cells sorted from blood. The origin of this receptor is a woman in her twenties or thirties in good health. The chain has TRBV6-4 and TRBJ2-1; 12 bases fit TRBD2. The CDR3 protein is CASSGTSGIAYNEQFF. Here the CDR3 DNA reads TGTGCCAGCAGTGGGACTAGCGGGATAGCCTACAATGAGCAGTTCTTC.